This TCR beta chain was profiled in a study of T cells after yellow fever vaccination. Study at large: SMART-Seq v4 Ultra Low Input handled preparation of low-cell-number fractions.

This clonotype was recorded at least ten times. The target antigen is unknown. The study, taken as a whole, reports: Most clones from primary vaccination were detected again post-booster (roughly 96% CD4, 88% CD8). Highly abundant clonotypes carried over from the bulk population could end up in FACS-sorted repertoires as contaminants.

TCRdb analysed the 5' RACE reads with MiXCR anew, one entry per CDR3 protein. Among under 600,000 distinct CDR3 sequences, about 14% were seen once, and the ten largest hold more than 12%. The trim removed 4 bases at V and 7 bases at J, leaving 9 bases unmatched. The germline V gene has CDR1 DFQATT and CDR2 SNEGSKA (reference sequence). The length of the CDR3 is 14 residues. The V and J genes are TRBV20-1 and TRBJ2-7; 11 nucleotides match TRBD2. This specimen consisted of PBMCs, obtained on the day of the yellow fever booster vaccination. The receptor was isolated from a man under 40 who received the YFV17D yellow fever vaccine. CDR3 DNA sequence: TGCAGTGCTACCATAGCGGGAGGGCCGGGGGAGCAGTACTTC. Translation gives CSATIAGGPGEQYF.